One T cell receptor beta chain is described in this entry. Its antigen is not identified. CDR1 is LNHNV and CDR2 is YYDKDF in the germline V gene (reference sequence). This CDR3 is 16 amino acids long. The ends lost 7 bases at V and 8 bases at J; junction bases unmatched: 13. This sample stems from a study of cytomegalovirus exposure and HLA in healthy donors. Findings and limits, study-wide: Accurate predictions that matched the HLA-A and HLA-B alleles of most subjects were reportedly made from TCR beta sequences.

It was with 60 Vbeta and 13 Jbeta primers that the PCR ran. Sequenced by immunoSEQ multiplex PCR; TCRdb stores in-frame clones only, minus some. There are 95,000 to 150,000 clones in the sample; roughly three fifths occur only once, and 1.5% to 1.9% lies in the top ten. The sequence derives from a young man in good health and CMV-seronegative. This chain connects TRBV15 to TRBJ2-1; 11 nucleotides align to TRBD2. What was sequenced was PBMCs. The CDR3, as DNA: TGTGCCACCATGTCTCACACTAGCGGGAGTAGGTATGAGCAGTTCTTC. Its translation is CATMSHTSGSRYEQFF. Full variable domain (remainder filled in from reference TRBV15 and TRBJ2-1): DAMVIQNPRYQVTQFGKPVTLSCSQTLNHNVMYWYQQKSSQAPKLLFHYYDKDFNNEADTPDNFQSRRPNTSFCFLDIRSPGLGDTAMYLCATMSHTSGSRYEQFFGPGTRLTVL.